The next 27 T cell receptor beta chains were all read from a single sample in a study of blood T cells in healthy people across ages. Then a second PCR, running roughly 7 to 11 cycles, was carried out with a sample-barcoded 5' primer and a J-beta primer mix. From the 5' RACE reads, TCRdb called clonotypes with MiXCR, one entry per CDR3 protein. The data show about 810,000 distinct CDR3 sequences, 35% to 40% seen once. The material sequenced was blood. These receptors all stem from a young man in good health.

The V gene is TRBV10-3, the J gene TRBJ2-1; weak D call: TRBD2 (5 bases). The CDR3 sequence is 14 residues long. The V and J ends lost 3 bases and 7 bases respectively, with 13 bases between them. CDR1 and CDR2 (germline): ENHRY, SYGVKD. The DNA of the CDR3 is TGTGCCATCAGTGACCCACCGACGGGGAATGAGCAGTTCTTC. This sequence encodes CAISDPPTGNEQFF.

This clonotype was observed a handful of times. V and J are TRBV7-8 and TRBJ2-4; weak D call: TRBD1 (6 bases). Germline V lookup: CDR1 SGHVS, CDR2 FQNEAQ. CDR3 length: 17 residues. With 5 bases removed from V and 0 bases from J, the gap between germline ends came to 17 bases. The CDR3 region is CASSTLPGHIAKNIQYF. The CDR3 bases are TGTGCCAGCAGCACCTTACCGGGACACATAGCCAAAAACATTCAGTACTTC.

This clonotype has a single count. A much larger clone is a single base away; this may be a read error. The genes are TRBV20-1 and TRBJ2-5; 8 bases are shared with TRBD2. The J call may be mistaken, given a closer DNA end match to TRBJ2-1. CDR3 length: 16 residues. The germline V gene has CDR1 DFQATT and CDR2 SNEGSKA (reference sequence). CDR3 DNA: TGCAGTGCTAGAGGTGTGAGACTAGCGCATCAAGAGACCCAGTTCTTC. Translating it yields CSARGVRLAHQETQFF.

The rearrangement uses TRBV4-3 and TRBJ2-5; maybe TRBD1 (5 bases). Germline V CDR1 and CDR2: LGHNA, YSLEER. The CDR3 has 13 residues. With 2 bases removed from V and 11 bases from J, the gap between germline ends came to 15 bases. CDR3 sequence reads: CASSQSGHNGQYF. The CDR3 DNA sequence: TGCGCCAGCAGCCAATCAGGACACAATGGGCAGTACTTC.

In its sample, this clonotype was seen many times. The chain employs TRBV7-9 and TRBJ2-3, with 11 positions matching TRBD1. The CDR3 extends over 15 amino acids. The J segment lost 3 bases and the V segment lost 2 bases, leaving 1 base of the junction unmatched. Germline V gene sequence: CDR1 SEHNR, CDR2 FQNEAQ (reference sequence). The CDR3 reads CASSLRDRGTDTQYF. CDR3 coding DNA: TGTGCCAGCAGCTTAAGGGACAGGGGGACAGATACGCAGTATTTT.

V gene TRBV5-4 combines with J gene TRBJ1-1, with a tentative D call TRBD1 (6 bases). The germline gives CDR1 SGHNT, CDR2 YYREEE (reference sequence). The CDR3 is made up of 15 amino acids. V lost 4 bases and J 0 bases, leaving 13 bases between the germline ends. The CDR3 spells CASSGGRSMNTEAFF. In DNA form, the CDR3 reads TGTGCCAGCAGCGGGGGCCGTTCCATGAACACTGAAGCTTTCTTT.

V gene TRBV7-2 combines with J gene TRBJ1-6, with D possibly TRBD1 on 6 matching bases. The CDR3 runs 16 residues. Deletions cut 1 base from V and 7 bases from J, with 14 bases between. Germline values: CDR1 SGHTA, CDR2 FQGNSA. This CDR3 reads CASSLDWGAQNSPLHF. CDR3 coding DNA: TGTGCCAGCAGCTTAGATTGGGGGGCGCAAAATTCACCCCTCCACTTT.

This clonotype was detected a few times. V and J are TRBV6-2 or TRBV6-3 and TRBJ1-5; TRBD1 matches at 9 bases. CDR3 length equals 17 residues. With 2 bases clipped from V and 1 base from J, the junction kept 6 bases outside the gene matches. Germline loops: CDR1 MNHEY, CDR2 SVGEGT. For the CDR3, the DNA is TGTGCCAGCAGTTACGAACAGGGGGCGCGAAGCAATCAGCCCCAGCATTTT. Protein sequence: CASSYEQGARSNQPQHF.

The chain is built from TRBV7-8 and TRBJ1-4; no clear D. The CDR3 covers 15 residues. The germline gives CDR1 SGHVS, CDR2 FQNEAQ. The germline V and J ends were trimmed by 0 bases and 5 bases, with 10 bases remaining between them. CDR3: CASSLASGKNEKLFF. The CDR3 DNA sequence: TGTGCCAGCAGCTTAGCCTCGGGGAAGAATGAAAAACTGTTTTTT. Full variable domain (missing parts from reference TRBV7-8 and TRBJ1-4): GAGVSQSPRYKVAKRGQDVALRCDPISGHVSLFWYQQALGQGPEFLTYFQNEAQLDKSGLPSDRFFAERPEGSVSTLKIQRTQQEDSAVYLCASSLASGKNEKLFFGSGTQLSVL.

This clonotype appeared a few times. This chain uses TRBV11-1 with TRBJ2-1; 10 nucleotides match TRBD1. Germline V lookup: CDR1 SGHAT, CDR2 FQDESV (reference sequence). Germline trimming cut 5 bases from V and 7 bases from J; bases unmatched to any gene: 8. The CDR3 is 15 amino acids. The CDR3 loop reads CASSQPGQGWNEQFF. The CDR3 bases are TGTGCCAGCAGCCAACCGGGACAGGGGTGGAATGAGCAGTTCTTC.

The chain has TRBV2 and TRBJ1-1; D may be TRBD1 (6 bases). The V gene lost 7 bases and the J gene lost 1 base, with 13 bases spanning the gap. This CDR3 has 14 amino acids. Germline V CDR1 and CDR2: SNHLY, FYNNEI. The CDR3 DNA reads TGTGCCAGCACTGGACAGATCCAGAACACTGAAGCTTTCTTT. Protein product: CASTGQIQNTEAFF.

This clonotype appeared many times. The chain employs TRBV20-1 and TRBJ1-2; D is undetermined. The V gene's germline CDR1 is DFQATT and CDR2 SNEGSKA (reference sequence). Trimming took off 0 bases at V and 2 bases at J, with 13 bases between the two ends. This CDR3 has 15 residues. CDR3 amino acids: CSARETDGGNYGYTF. CDR3 in DNA: TGCAGTGCTAGAGAAACGGACGGCGGGAACTATGGCTACACCTTC.

This clonotype was picked up a small number of times. V is TRBV12-3 or TRBV12-4 and J is TRBJ1-2; no definite D call. The ends were cut back, 6 bases at V and 8 bases at J, with 16 bases in the middle. CDR3 length: 13 residues. CDR3 sequence (DNA): TGTGCCAGCAGCCGGACGGGTCCCGGAGGCTACACCTTC. It codes for CASSRTGPGGYTF.

The rearrangement links TRBV7-2 to TRBJ2-4, with unresolved D. The CDR3 is made up of 18 amino acids. Germline assignment: CDR1 SGHTA and CDR2 FQGNSA. V lost 1 base, J lost 0 bases, and 16 bases lay in between. The CDR3 bases are TGTGCCAGCAGCTTAGGTCCGGAAGTTTCACTAGCCAAAAACATTCAGTACTTC. This encodes CASSLGPEVSLAKNIQYF. Complete variable domain (other parts from reference TRBV7-2 and TRBJ2-4): GAGVSQSPSNKVTEKGKDVELRCDPISGHTALYWYRQSLGQGLEFLIYFQGNSAPDKSGLPSDRFSAERTGGSVSTLTIQRTQQEDSAVYLCASSLGPEVSLAKNIQYFGAGTRLSVL.

This clonotype turned up a few times. This rearrangement joins TRBV12-3 or TRBV12-4 to TRBJ2-1, with D uncertain. The CDR3 totals 15 residues. Trimming shortened V by 6 bases and J by 5 bases, and 17 bases separated the two germline ends. The CDR3, as DNA: TGTGCCAGCAGACCAAGGACCGTTAGAAACAATGAGCAGTTCTTC. Translation: CASRPRTVRNNEQFF.

The sample holds many counts of this clonotype. The CDR3 bases are TGTGCCAGCAGCCCGAGGACAGGGCAGAACACTGAAGCTTTCTTT. It specifies CASSPRTGQNTEAFF. The rearrangement uses TRBV7-6 and TRBJ1-1, with TRBD1 identical over 8 bases. The V and J ends lost 5 bases and 1 base, in that order; junction bases with no gene match: 6. The CDR3 spans 15 residues. CDR1 and CDR2 from the germline V gene are SGHVS and FNYEAQ.

This clonotype was observed many times. The chain recombines TRBV9 with TRBJ2-6; D is unresolved. Trimming left V 4 bases short and J 0 bases short, with 11 bases between. The CDR3 extends over 16 amino acids. Germline CDR1 SGDLS, CDR2 YYNGEE. CDR3: CASSFLPDSGANVLTF. The CDR3 region has the DNA TGTGCCAGCAGCTTCCTCCCAGACTCTGGGGCCAACGTCCTGACTTTC.

The rearrangement uses TRBV7-9 and TRBJ2-7; TRBD2 agrees at 10 bases. In germline, CDR1 is SEHNR, CDR2 FQNEAQ (reference sequence). V shed 0 bases, J shed 7 bases, and the junction held 6 bases outside the gene matches. The CDR3 extends over 15 amino acids. As DNA, the CDR3 is TGTGCCAGCAGCTTAGCAGCGGGGGGGCGCAGTGAGCAGTACTTC. Translated, it gives CASSLAAGGRSEQYF. Full variable domain (outside the CDR3, taken from reference TRBV7-9 and TRBJ2-7): DTGVSQNPRHKITKRGQNVTFRCDPISEHNRLYWYRQTLGQGPEFLTYFQNEAQLEKSRLLSDRFSAERPKGSFSTLEIQRTEQGDSAMYLCASSLAAGGRSEQYFGPGTRLTVT.

This chain's CDR3 is CSARDLRRGSEETQYF. CDR3 DNA: TGCAGTGCTAGAGATCTGAGGAGGGGCAGTGAGGAGACCCAGTACTTC. The chain couples TRBV20-1 to TRBJ2-5, with a possible D match to TRBD2 (6 bases). The germline gives CDR1 DFQATT, CDR2 SNEGSKA (reference sequence). CDR3 length: 16 amino acids. Trimming removed 0 bases from V and 5 bases from J, with 19 bases in between.

The CDR3 loop is CSVDTGSYEQYF. As DNA, the CDR3 is TGCAGCGTTGATACAGGATCCTACGAGCAGTACTTC. This chain connects TRBV29-1 to TRBJ2-7, with D possibly matching TRBD1 (5 bases). Germline CDR1 reads SQVTM; CDR2 reads ANQGSEA. There are 12 residues in the CDR3. Trimming removed 3 bases at V and 1 base at J, with 7 bases between.

The chain joins TRBV2 to TRBJ1-5; D perhaps matches TRBD1 (5 bases). CDR3 length equals 16 residues. Trimming cost V 2 bases and J 6 bases, with 17 bases left between them. Germline CDR1 reads SNHLY; CDR2 reads FYNNEI. CDR3 sequence reads: CASSEYGRARGQPQHF. The CDR3 coding sequence is TGTGCCAGCAGTGAATACGGCAGGGCGCGAGGTCAGCCCCAGCATTTT.

This clonotype was observed many times. The rearrangement joins TRBV9 to TRBJ2-1; weak D call: TRBD1 (5 bases). The CDR3 totals 13 residues. Germline V gene lookup returns CDR1 SGDLS and CDR2 YYNGEE. V lost 3 bases to trimming and J lost 4 bases, with 8 bases between them. The CDR3 sequence is CASSAPGYNEQFF. DNA of the CDR3: TGTGCCAGCAGCGCCCCAGGGTACAATGAGCAGTTCTTC.

This clonotype was seen a few times. The chain employs TRBV11-2 and TRBJ1-1, with TRBD1 as a possible D gene (5 bases). The CDR3 spans 13 residues. The V end was cut by 10 bases, the J end by 6 bases, with 18 bases between. The germline gives CDR1 SGHAT, CDR2 FQNNGV. The CDR3 is CATRHRGGAEAFF. The DNA of the CDR3 is TGTGCCACCCGACACCGGGGCGGGGCTGAAGCTTTCTTT.

Details on this clonotype: At one end, the junction sequence differs from germline, possibly due to a read error. The V and J genes are TRBV5-1 and TRBJ2-3; D perhaps matches TRBD1 (5 bases). The germline V gene has CDR1 SGHRS and CDR2 YFSETQ. This CDR3 has 14 residues. The CDR3 is CASSLLQDPDTLYF. The CDR3 region has the DNA TGCGCCAGCAGCTTGTTACAGGATCCAGATACGCTGTATTTT.

This clonotype turned up a few times. The gene calls are TRBV7-8 and TRBJ2-6; D is ambiguous. V lost 2 bases to trimming and J lost 2 bases, with 7 bases between them. This CDR3 contains 15 residues. Germline values: CDR1 SGHVS, CDR2 FQNEAQ. CDR3 region: CASSLQETGANVLTF. CDR3 nucleotide sequence: TGTGCCAGCAGCTTACAGGAAACTGGGGCCAACGTCCTGACTTTC.

The rearrangement joins TRBV29-1 to TRBJ2-1; the match to TRBD2 covers 7 bases. Germline assignment: CDR1 SQVTM and CDR2 ANQGSEA. The CDR3 contains 13 residues. V gave up 1 base and J gave up 13 bases; unmatched junction bases: 10. For the CDR3, the DNA is TGCAGCGTTGAAGGGGGGGACTATTGGACCCAGTTCTTC. Translated: CSVEGGDYWTQFF.

As DNA, the CDR3 is TGCGCCAGCAGCCAAGAAGCTTTGGTCCGGCTTAACTATGGCTACACCTTC. Translated: CASSQEALVRLNYGYTF. The chain recombines TRBV4-1 with TRBJ1-2; unclear D gene. The CDR3 runs 17 residues. V lost 0 bases and J lost 1, with 15 bases in between. Per the germline V gene, CDR1 is MGHRA and CDR2 is YSYEKL.